The table lists the clone carrying this T cell receptor (beta chain) with a few counts. Its antigen is unknown. The data are from a study of identical twins. General study results and limits: Modelling underestimated the level of out-of-frame TCR alpha sharing observed in monozygotic twins. Cross-sectional statistics, not tracking of the same donors, supported the conclusions. When twins shared out-of-frame alpha sequences, those sequences had excess low generation probability.

This CDR3 has 15 amino acids. Germline V CDR1 and CDR2: SGHRS, YFSETQ. With V trimmed by 2 bases and J by 2 bases, 5 bases remained unmatched. MiXCR, run by TCRdb on the 5' RACE reads, gives a single entry per CDR3 protein. The profile shows under 350,000 distinct CDR3 sequences, less than 9.5% of them singletons. These same records also appear under a second study, on yellow fever vaccine responses in identical twins.

Sequenced material: CD8+ T cells sorted from blood. The rearrangement links TRBV5-1 to TRBJ2-3; TRBD1 matches at 7 bases. This TCR was sampled from a woman aged 18-35 years in good health. This CDR3 is CASSFLQGSTDTQYF. DNA of the CDR3: TGCGCCAGCAGCTTTCTACAGGGGTCCACAGATACGCAGTATTTT.